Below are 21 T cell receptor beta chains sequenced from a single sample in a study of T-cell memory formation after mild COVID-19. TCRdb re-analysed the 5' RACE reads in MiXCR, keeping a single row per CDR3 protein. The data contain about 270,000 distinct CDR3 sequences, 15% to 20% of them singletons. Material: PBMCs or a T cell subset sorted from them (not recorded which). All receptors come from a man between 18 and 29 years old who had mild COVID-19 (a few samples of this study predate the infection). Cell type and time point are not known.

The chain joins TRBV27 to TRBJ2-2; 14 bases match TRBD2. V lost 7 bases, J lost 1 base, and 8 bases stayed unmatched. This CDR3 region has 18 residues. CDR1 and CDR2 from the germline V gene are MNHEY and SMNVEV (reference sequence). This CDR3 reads CASTGLAGGLQNTGELFF. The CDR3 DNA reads TGTGCCAGCACCGGACTAGCGGGGGGCCTACAGAACACCGGGGAGCTGTTTTTT.

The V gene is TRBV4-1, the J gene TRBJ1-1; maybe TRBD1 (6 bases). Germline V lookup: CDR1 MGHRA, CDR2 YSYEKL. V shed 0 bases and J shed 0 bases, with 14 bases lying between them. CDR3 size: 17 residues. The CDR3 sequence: CASSQDRRRGVNTEAFF. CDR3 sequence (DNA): TGCGCCAGCAGCCAAGATCGGAGGAGGGGGGTGAACACTGAAGCTTTCTTT.

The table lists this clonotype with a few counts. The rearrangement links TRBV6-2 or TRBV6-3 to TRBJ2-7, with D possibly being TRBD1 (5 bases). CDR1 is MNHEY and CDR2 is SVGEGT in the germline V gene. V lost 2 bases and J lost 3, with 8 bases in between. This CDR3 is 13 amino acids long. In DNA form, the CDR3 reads TGTGCCAGCAGTTACGACAGTAACTACGAGCAGTACTTC. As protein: CASSYDSNYEQYF.

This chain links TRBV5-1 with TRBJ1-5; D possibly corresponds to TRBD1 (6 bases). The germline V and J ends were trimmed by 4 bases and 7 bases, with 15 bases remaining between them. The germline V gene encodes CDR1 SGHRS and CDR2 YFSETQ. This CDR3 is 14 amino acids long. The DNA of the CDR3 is TGCGCCAGCAGCCCCAGTGGGGGGCTACAGCCCCAGCATTTT. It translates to CASSPSGGLQPQHF.

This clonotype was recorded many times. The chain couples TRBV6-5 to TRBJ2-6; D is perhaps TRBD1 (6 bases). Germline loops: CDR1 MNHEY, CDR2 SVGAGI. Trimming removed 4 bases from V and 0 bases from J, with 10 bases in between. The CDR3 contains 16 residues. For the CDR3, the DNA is TGTGCCAGCAGTTCCACAGGGAGCTCTGGGGCCAACGTCCTGACTTTC. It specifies CASSSTGSSGANVLTF.

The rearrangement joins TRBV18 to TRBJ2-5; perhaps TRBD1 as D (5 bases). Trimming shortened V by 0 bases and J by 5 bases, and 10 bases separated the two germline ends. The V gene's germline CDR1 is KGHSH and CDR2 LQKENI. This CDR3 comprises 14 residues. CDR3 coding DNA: TGTGCCAGCTCACCACCGGGGCATTCGGAGACCCAGTACTTC. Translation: CASSPPGHSETQYF.

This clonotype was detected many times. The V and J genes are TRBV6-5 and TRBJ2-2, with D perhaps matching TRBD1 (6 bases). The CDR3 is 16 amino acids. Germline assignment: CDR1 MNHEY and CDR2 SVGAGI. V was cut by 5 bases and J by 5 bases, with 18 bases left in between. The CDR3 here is CASSGAQGYVTGELFF. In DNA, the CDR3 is TGTGCCAGCAGTGGAGCACAGGGTTATGTGACCGGGGAGCTGTTTTTT.

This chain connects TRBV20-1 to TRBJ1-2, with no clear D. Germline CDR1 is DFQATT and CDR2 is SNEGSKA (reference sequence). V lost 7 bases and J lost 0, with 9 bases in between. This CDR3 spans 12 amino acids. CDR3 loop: CSVRHSNYGYTF. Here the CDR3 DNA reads TGCAGTGTACGACACTCTAACTATGGCTACACCTTC.

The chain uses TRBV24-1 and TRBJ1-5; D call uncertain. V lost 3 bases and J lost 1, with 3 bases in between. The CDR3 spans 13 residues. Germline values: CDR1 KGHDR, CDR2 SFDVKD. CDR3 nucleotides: TGTGCCACCAGTGATACAAGCAATCAGCCCCAGCATTTT. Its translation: CATSDTSNQPQHF.

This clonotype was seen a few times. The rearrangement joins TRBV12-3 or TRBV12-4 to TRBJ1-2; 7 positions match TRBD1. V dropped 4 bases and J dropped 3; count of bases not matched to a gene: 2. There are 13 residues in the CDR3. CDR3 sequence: CASSSGQHYGYTF. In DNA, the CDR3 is TGTGCCAGCAGTTCGGGACAGCACTATGGCTACACCTTC.

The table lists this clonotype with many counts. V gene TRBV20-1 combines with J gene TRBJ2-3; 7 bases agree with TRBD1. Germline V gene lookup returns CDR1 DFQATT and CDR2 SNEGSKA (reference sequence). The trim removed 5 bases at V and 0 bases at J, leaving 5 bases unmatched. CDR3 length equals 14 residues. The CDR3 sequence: CSADRVASTDTQYF. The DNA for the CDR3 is TGCAGTGCTGACAGGGTTGCAAGCACAGATACGCAGTATTTT.

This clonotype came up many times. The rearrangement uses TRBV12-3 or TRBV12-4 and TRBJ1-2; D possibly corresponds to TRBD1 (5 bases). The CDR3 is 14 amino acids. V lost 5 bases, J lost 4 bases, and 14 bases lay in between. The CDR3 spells CASSRTGEGYGYTF. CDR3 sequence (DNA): TGTGCCAGCAGTCGAACAGGAGAGGGCTATGGCTACACCTTC.

The CDR3 protein is CSVDGRGPADGYTF. The CDR3, as DNA: TGCAGCGTTGATGGTAGGGGGCCCGCGGATGGCTACACCTTC. The gene calls are TRBV29-1 and TRBJ1-2; 7 bases agree with TRBD1. The ends lost 3 bases at V and 6 bases at J; junction bases unmatched: 10. Germline CDR1 SQVTM, CDR2 ANQGSEA. There are 14 residues in the CDR3. Based on the CDR3 plus reference TRBV29-1 and TRBJ1-2, the full variable domain is SAVISQKPSRDICQRGTSLTIQCQVDSQVTMMFWYRQQPGQSLTLIATANQGSEATYESGFVIDKFPISRPNLTFSTLTVSNMSPEDSSIYLCSVDGRGPADGYTFGSGTRLTVV.

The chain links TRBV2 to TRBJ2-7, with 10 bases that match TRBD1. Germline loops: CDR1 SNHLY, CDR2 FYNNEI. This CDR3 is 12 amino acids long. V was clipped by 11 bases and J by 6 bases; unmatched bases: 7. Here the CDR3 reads CAGTGAGGEQYF. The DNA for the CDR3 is TGTGCCGGGACAGGGGCTGGGGGCGAGCAGTACTTC.

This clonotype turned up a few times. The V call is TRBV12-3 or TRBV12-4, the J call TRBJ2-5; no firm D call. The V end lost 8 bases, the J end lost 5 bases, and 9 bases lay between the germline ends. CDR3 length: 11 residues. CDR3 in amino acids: CASGESETQYF. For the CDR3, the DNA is TGTGCCAGCGGAGAAAGCGAGACCCAGTACTTC.

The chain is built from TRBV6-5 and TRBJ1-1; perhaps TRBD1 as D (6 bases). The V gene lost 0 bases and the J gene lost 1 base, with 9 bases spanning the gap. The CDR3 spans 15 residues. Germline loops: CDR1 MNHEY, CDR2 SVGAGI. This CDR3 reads CASSYSGGANTEAFF. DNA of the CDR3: TGTGCCAGCAGTTACTCTGGGGGCGCGAACACTGAAGCTTTCTTT.

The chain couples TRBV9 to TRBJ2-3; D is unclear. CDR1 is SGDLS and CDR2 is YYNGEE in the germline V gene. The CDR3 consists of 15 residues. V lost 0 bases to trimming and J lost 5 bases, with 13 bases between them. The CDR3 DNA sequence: TGTGCCAGCAGCGTAGAGGTTGGGTCGGGAGATACGCAGTATTTT. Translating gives CASSVEVGSGDTQYF.

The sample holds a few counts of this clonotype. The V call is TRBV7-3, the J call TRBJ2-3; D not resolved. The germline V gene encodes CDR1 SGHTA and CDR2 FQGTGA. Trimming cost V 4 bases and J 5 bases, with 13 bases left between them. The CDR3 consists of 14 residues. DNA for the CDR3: TGTGCCAGCAGCTCATCAGGCCTAGGAGATACGCAGTATTTT. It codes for CASSSSGLGDTQYF.

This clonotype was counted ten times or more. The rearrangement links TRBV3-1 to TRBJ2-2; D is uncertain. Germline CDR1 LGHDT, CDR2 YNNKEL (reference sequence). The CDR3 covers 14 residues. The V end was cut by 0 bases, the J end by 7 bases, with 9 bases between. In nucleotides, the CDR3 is TGTGCCAGCAGCCAAGATCAGTGGAACGGGGAGCTGTTTTTT. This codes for CASSQDQWNGELFF.

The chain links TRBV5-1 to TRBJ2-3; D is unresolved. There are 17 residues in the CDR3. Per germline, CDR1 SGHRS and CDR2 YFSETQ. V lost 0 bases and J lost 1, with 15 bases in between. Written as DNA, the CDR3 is TGCGCCAGCAGCTTGGCCCTACTCGATCCCGGCACAGATACGCAGTATTTT. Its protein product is CASSLALLDPGTDTQYF. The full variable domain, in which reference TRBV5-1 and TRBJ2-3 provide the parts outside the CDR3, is KAGVTQTPRYLIKTRGQQVTLSCSPISGHRSVSWYQQTPGQGLQFLFEYFSETQRNKGNFPGRFSGRQFSNSRSEMNVSTLELGDSALYLCASSLALLDPGTDTQYFGPGTRLTVL.

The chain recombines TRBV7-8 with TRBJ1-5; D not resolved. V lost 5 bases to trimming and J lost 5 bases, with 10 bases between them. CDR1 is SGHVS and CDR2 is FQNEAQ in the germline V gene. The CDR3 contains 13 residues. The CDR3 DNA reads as TGTGCCAGCAGCGATTCCGGTTATCAGCCCCAGCATTTT. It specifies CASSDSGYQPQHF.